The 10 T cell receptor beta chains listed next were all sequenced from one sample in a study of blood T cells in healthy people across ages. Together with a sample-barcoded 5' primer, a J-beta primer mix was included in a second PCR lasting about 7 to 11 cycles. From the 5' RACE reads, TCRdb called clonotypes with MiXCR, one entry per CDR3 protein. Of some 1.5 million distinct CDR3 sequences in the sample, 28% were seen once. The sequenced sample consisted of blood. The receptors originated from a woman under 40 in good health.

This clonotype has more than one count but fewer than ten. CDR3 region: CAWRRRGQETQYF. In DNA form, the CDR3 reads TGTGCCTGGAGGAGGAGGGGACAAGAGACCCAGTACTTC. The chain combines TRBV30 with TRBJ2-5; weak D call: TRBD2 (6 bases). The germline V and J ends were trimmed by 3 bases and 2 bases, with 10 bases remaining between them. CDR1 and CDR2 (germline): GTSNPN, SVGIG (reference sequence). This CDR3 has 13 residues.

This clonotype turned up a few times. A much larger clone sits a single nucleotide away, making a read error possible. The rearrangement links TRBV29-1 to TRBJ2-1; the D gene is possibly TRBD1 (6 bases). Germline CDR1 is SQVTM and CDR2 is ANQGSEA. The CDR3 contains 14 residues. Written as DNA, the CDR3 is TGCGGCGTCGATCTTGGGGGCGCTAAAAATGAGCAGTTCTTC. Encoded protein: CGVDLGGAKNEQFF.

The table lists this clonotype with many counts. V is TRBV7-9 and J is TRBJ2-7; 7 positions agree with TRBD1. The CDR3 has 14 residues. In germline, CDR1 is SEHNR, CDR2 FQNEAQ (reference sequence). V shed 6 bases, J shed 6 bases, and the junction held 11 bases outside the gene matches. The CDR3, as DNA: TGTGCCAGCAGTTTTTACGACAGGGCGGGCGAGCAGTACTTC. It specifies CASSFYDRAGEQYF.

For this clonotype: An end of the junction does not agree with germline; a read error may underlie this. The CDR3 region is CASSPTEGYEQYF. CDR3 nucleotides: TGTGCCAGCTCACCCACTGAGGGATACGAGCAGTACTTC. This chain joins TRBV5-1 and TRBJ2-7, with D maybe TRBD2 (5 bases). The CDR3 runs to 13 residues. CDR1 is SGHRS and CDR2 is YFSETQ in the germline V gene.

The genes are TRBV12-3 or TRBV12-4 and TRBJ2-5, with 8 bases that match TRBD2. The end of the DNA fits TRBJ2-7 better, so the J call may be wrong. The CDR3 runs to 15 residues. The CDR3 sequence: CASSLKLAGLLEQYF. The CDR3 DNA reads TGTGCCAGCAGTTTAAAGCTAGCGGGTCTCCTCGAGCAGTACTTC.

The chain joins TRBV27 to TRBJ2-3, with D possibly TRBD2 on 5 matching bases. The CDR3 is made up of 14 amino acids. Germline values: CDR1 MNHEY, CDR2 SMNVEV (reference sequence). V gave up 7 bases and J gave up 0 bases, with 11 bases separating them. CDR3 amino acids: CASKGPGSTDTQYF. Written as DNA, the CDR3 is TGTGCCAGCAAAGGTCCGGGGAGCACAGATACGCAGTATTTT.

This clonotype was seen a handful of times. The V call is TRBV6-6, the J call TRBJ2-3, with no clear D. The length of the CDR3 is 15 residues. The V end was cut by 2 bases, the J end by 0 bases, with 9 bases between. Germline assignment: CDR1 MNHNY and CDR2 SVGAGI (reference sequence). CDR3 amino acids: CASSYANPSTDTQYF. The CDR3 DNA is TGTGCCAGCAGTTACGCGAACCCCAGCACAGATACGCAGTATTTT.

This clonotype was found once. The rearrangement joins TRBV20-1 to TRBJ2-3; perhaps TRBD2 as D (7 bases). The CDR3 loop spans 14 amino acids. The V and J ends lost 2 bases and 0 bases respectively, with 9 bases between them. CDR1 is DFQATT, CDR2 SNEGSKA, per germline (reference sequence). DNA for the CDR3: TGCAGTGCTAGAAGGGGGGGCAGCACAGATACGCAGTATTTT. This gives the protein CSARRGGSTDTQYF.

This chain uses TRBV19 with TRBJ1-1; a possible D gene is TRBD1 (5 bases). The V gene lost 1 base and the J gene lost 1 base, with 7 bases spanning the gap. The CDR3 loop spans 14 amino acids. Germline lookup yields CDR1 LNHDA and CDR2 SQIVND (reference sequence). Written as DNA, the CDR3 is TGTGCCAGTAGTATAGCAGGGCGGAACACTGAAGCTTTCTTT. This sequence encodes CASSIAGRNTEAFF.

A remark on this clonotype: A much larger clone is a single base away; this may be a read error. V is TRBV12-3 or TRBV12-4 and J is TRBJ2-5, with a possible D match to TRBD2 (6 bases). With 6 bases removed from V and 5 bases from J, the gap between germline ends came to 16 bases. The CDR3 covers 14 residues. CDR3 sequence (DNA): TGTGCCAGCAGCTACTCCCGGGAGAGGGAGACCCAGTACTTC. Translating it yields CASSYSRERETQYF.